This T cell receptor (beta chain) was sequenced in a study of human T cells and chemical hapten exposure. Trimming cost V 3 bases and J 0 bases, with 8 bases left between them. The germline V gene encodes CDR1 KGHSH and CDR2 LQKENI. The CDR3 runs to 14 residues. Time point defined: patch test 3, about 24 weeks after DPC sensitization. Treatment: therapeutic diphenylcyclopropenone sensitization with weekly scalp DPC. TCRdb re-called the RACE reads through MiXCR, storing one row per CDR3 protein. Of approximately 110,000 distinct CDR3 sequences listed, roughly a third are singletons. The V and J genes are TRBV18 and TRBJ1-1, with D uncertain. The TCR was taken from a man aged 40-55 years with alopecia areata. Some clones in this sample may be carry-over from other donors' samples. The sequencing used whole blood, collected in connection with sensitization to the hapten diphenylcyclopropenone (DPC). The CDR3: CASSPQEVNTEAFF. The CDR3 DNA reads TGTGCCAGCTCACCGCAGGAGGTGAACACTGAAGCTTTCTTT.